This T cell receptor (beta chain) was sequenced during a study of T cells in tumors and immune-related adverse events. TCRdb's table, derived via immunoSEQ multiplex PCR, lists solely in-frame clones and lacks some. Of thousands of clones in the sample, roughly 78% are singletons; the top ten hold around 23%. The germline gives CDR1 MNHEY, CDR2 SMNVEV (reference sequence). The CDR3 spans 12 residues. Trimming pared 5 bases from V and 4 bases from J, leaving 8 bases between. The sequence came from a female donor with metastatic renal cell carcinoma. The material was skin tissue, obtained from a patient treated with anti-PD-1 therapy. The chain combines TRBV27 with TRBJ1-2; D not resolved. DNA for the CDR3: TGTGCCAGCAGTCCCGGCGGCTATGGCTACACCTTC. This sequence encodes CASSPGGYGYTF.